The rows below give T cell receptor beta chains drawn from one sample of a study of identical twins. TCRdb reprocessed the 5' RACE reads with MiXCR, giving one entry per CDR3 protein. Of 500,000 to 550,000 distinct CDR3 sequences in the sample, approximately 22% were seen once. The sample was also linked to a second study, of T cells expressing NK-cell markers.

The sequencing sample was made of CD4+ T cells sorted from blood. The source is a young woman in good health. CDR3s include the opening cysteine and the closing phenylalanine or tryptophan. The D gene is left open where the match is weak. Clone size appears in some rows only: once, few, many, or a class for an expanded clone.

V,D,J,size,DNA,CDR3
TRBV5-1,NA,TRBJ2-2,few,TGCGCCAGCAGCCTGTCCGGGGTTAACACCGGGGAGCTGTTTTTT,CASSLSGVNTGELFF
TRBV11-1,NA,TRBJ2-1,NA,TGTGCCAGCAGCTCCCGCCTCGGGGGGCGGCCGATCTCCTACAATGAGCAGTTCTTC,CASSSRLGGRPISYNEQFF
TRBV5-1,NA,TRBJ2-1,few,TGCGCCAGCAGCTTCGGCCCAGGCAGGGTCTCCTACAATGAGCAGTTCTTC,CASSFGPGRVSYNEQFF
TRBV5-1,TRBD2,TRBJ2-3,NA,TGCGCCAGCAGCGAACTCTCTAGCGGGGGGCCAACAACGCAGTATTTT,CASSELSSGGPTTQYF
TRBV20-1,NA,TRBJ1-5,NA,TGCAGTGCTAGTCGACAGAGAGCGGGTCAGCCCCAGCATTTT,CSASRQRAGQPQHF
TRBV29-1,TRBD1,TRBJ2-7,few,TGCAGCGTCGGACACCGACAGGGGGTCTACGAGCAGTACTTC,CSVGHRQGVYEQYF
TRBV6-5,TRBD1,TRBJ2-5,NA,TGTGCCAGCAGTTATCAGGGGGTGGCTAGCCGCCAAGAGACCCAGTACTTC,CASSYQGVASRQETQYF
TRBV18,NA,TRBJ2-5,few,TGTGCCAGCTCACCGCTCCTCCAAGGAGGGACCCAGTACTTC,CASSPLLQGGTQYF
TRBV7-9,NA,TRBJ2-7,NA,TGTGCCAGCAGCGCCATGCGGGAACCCTACGAGCAGTACTTC,CASSAMREPYEQYF
TRBV12-3/TRBV12-4,NA,TRBJ1-1,NA,TGTGCCAGCGGGTCCAGGGAAATGGCTGAAGCTTTCTTT,CASGSREMAEAFF
TRBV5-1,TRBD1,TRBJ2-7,NA,TGCGCCAGCAGCTGGGGGACAGGGTCCAACGAGCAGTACTTC,CASSWGTGSNEQYF
TRBV10-3,TRBD2,TRBJ2-3,NA,TGTGCCATCAGGACCCTTAGCGGGAGCCCCACAGATACGCAGTATTTT,CAIRTLSGSPTDTQYF
TRBV4-3,TRBD2,TRBJ2-4,NA,TGCGCCAGCAGCCAAGGGCGGGAGGCCAAAAACATTCAGTACTTC,CASSQGREAKNIQYF
TRBV6-1,NA,TRBJ2-1,NA,TGTGCCGGGGGTCTGGGGGGTTCCTACAATGAGCAGTTCTTC,CAGGLGGSYNEQFF
TRBV6-1,NA,TRBJ2-2,few,TGTGCCAGCAATCCCGACCAAAACACCGGGGAGCTGTTTTTT,CASNPDQNTGELFF
TRBV10-3,NA,TRBJ1-2,NA,TGTGCCATCAGACGGCAGGGCGTTGGGATGGACTACACCTTC,CAIRRQGVGMDYTF
TRBV30,NA,TRBJ1-5,NA,TGTGCCTGGAGTCCTTGGGGAGGGGCGAGCAATCAGCCCCAGCATTTT,CAWSPWGGASNQPQHF
TRBV9,NA,TRBJ2-2,NA,TGTGCCAGCAGCGGTCTCTCGAACACCGGGGAGCTGTTTTTT,CASSGLSNTGELFF
TRBV5-8,TRBD1,TRBJ1-5,NA,TGTGCCAGCAGCCGAATCAGGGGGGCGAGCAATCAGCCCCAGCATTTT,CASSRIRGASNQPQHF
TRBV12-3/TRBV12-4,NA,TRBJ2-7,few,TGTGCCAGCAGTTTGGAAGTTCAGGCCTACGAGCAGTACTTC,CASSLEVQAYEQYF